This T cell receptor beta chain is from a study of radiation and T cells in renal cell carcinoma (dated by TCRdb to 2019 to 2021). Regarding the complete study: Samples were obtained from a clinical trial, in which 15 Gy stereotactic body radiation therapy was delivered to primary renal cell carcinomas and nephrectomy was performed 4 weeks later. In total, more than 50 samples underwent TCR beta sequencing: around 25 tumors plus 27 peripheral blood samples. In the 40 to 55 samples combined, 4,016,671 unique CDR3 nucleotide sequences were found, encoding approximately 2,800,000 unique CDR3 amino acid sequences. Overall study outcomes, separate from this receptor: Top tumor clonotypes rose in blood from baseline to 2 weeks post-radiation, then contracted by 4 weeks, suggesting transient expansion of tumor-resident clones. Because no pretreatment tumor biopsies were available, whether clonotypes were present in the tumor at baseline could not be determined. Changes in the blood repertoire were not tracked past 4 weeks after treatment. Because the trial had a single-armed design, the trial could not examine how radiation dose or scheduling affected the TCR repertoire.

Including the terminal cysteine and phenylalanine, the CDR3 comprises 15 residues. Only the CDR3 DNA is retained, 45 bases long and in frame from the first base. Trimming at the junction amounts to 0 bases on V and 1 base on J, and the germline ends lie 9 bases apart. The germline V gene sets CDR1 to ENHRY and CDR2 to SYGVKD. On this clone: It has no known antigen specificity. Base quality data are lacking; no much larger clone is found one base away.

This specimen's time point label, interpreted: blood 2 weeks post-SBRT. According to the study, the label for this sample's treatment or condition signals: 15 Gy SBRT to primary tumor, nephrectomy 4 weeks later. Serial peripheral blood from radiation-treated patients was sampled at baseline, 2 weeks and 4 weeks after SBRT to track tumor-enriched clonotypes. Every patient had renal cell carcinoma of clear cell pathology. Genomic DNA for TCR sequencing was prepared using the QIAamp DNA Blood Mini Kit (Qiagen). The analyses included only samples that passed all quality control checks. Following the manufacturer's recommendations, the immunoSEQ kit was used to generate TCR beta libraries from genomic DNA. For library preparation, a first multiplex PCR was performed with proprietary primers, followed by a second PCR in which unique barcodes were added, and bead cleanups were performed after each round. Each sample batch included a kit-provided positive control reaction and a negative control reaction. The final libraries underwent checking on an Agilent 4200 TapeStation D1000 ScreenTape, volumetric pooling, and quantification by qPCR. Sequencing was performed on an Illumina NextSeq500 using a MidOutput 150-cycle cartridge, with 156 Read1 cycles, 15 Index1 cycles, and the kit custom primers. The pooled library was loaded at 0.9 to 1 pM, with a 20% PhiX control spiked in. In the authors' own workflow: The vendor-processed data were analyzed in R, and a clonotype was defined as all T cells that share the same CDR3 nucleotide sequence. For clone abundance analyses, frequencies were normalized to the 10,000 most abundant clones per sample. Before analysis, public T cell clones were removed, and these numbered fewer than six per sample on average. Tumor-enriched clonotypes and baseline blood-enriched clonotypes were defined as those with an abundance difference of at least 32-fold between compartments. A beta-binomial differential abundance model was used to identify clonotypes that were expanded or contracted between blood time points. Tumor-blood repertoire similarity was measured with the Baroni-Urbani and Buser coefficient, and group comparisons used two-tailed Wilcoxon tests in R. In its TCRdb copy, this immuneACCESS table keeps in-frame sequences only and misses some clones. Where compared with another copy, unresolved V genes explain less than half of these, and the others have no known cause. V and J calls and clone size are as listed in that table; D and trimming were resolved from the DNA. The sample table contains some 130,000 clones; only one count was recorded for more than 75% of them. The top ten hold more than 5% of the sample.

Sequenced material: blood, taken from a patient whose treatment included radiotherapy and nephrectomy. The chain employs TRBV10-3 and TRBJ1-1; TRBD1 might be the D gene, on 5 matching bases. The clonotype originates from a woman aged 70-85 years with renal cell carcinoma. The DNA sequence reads TGTGCCATCAGTGAGTCGAGGGACGGGAACACTGAAGCTTTCTTT. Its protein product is CAISESRDGNTEAFF.